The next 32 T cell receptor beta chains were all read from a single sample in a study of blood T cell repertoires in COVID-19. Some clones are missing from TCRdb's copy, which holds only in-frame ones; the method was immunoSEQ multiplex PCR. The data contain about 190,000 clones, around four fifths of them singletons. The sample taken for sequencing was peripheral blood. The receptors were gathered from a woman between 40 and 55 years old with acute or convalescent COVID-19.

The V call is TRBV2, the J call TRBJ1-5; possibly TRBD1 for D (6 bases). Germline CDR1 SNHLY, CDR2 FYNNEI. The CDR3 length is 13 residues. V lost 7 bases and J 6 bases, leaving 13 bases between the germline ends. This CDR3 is CASTITGPQPQHF. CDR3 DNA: TGTGCCAGCACGATCACAGGGCCTCAGCCCCAGCATTTT.

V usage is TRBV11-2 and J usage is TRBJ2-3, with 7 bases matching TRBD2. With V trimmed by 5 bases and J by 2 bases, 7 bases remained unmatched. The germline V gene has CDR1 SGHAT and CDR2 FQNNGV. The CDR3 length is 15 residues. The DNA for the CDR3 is TGTGCCAGCAGCCCCCCGGGGGGACTCACAGATACGCAGTATTTT. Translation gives CASSPPGGLTDTQYF.

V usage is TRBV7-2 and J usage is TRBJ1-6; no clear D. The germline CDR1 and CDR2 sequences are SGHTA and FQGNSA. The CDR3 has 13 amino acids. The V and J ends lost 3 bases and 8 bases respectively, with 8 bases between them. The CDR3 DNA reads TGTGCCAGCAGCTTCCTTACAGATTCACCCCTCCACTTT. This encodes CASSFLTDSPLHF.

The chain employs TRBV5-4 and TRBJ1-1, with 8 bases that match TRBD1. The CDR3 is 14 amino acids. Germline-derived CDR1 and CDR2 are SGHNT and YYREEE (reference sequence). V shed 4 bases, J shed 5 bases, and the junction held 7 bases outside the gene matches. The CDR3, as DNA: TGTGCCAGCAGCCAACAAGACAGGGGAACTGAAGCTTTCTTT. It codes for CASSQQDRGTEAFF.

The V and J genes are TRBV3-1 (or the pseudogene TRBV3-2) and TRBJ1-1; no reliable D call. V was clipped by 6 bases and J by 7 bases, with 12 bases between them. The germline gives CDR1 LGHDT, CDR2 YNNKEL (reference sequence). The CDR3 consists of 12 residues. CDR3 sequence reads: CASRLLSGEAFF. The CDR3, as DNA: TGTGCCAGCAGATTGCTCTCAGGTGAAGCTTTCTTT.

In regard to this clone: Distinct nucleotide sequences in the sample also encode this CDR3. CDR3 sequence (DNA): TGTGCCAGCAGCTTACAGGGCTATGGCTACACCTTC. Translation gives CASSLQGYGYTF. The gene calls are TRBV7-2 and TRBJ1-2, with D perhaps matching TRBD1 (5 bases). The V and J ends lost 2 bases and 4 bases respectively, with 5 bases between them. This CDR3 region has 12 residues. Germline V gene sequence: CDR1 SGHTA, CDR2 FQGNSA.

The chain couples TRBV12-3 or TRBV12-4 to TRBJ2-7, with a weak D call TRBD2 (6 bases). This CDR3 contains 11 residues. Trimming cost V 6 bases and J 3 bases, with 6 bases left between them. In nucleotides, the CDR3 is TGTGCCAGCAGGGAGGGCTACGAGCAGTACTTC. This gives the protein CASREGYEQYF.

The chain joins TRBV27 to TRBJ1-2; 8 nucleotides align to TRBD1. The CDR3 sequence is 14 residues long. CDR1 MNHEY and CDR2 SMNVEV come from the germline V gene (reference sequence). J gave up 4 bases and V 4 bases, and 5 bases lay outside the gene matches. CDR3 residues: CASSSAGGSYGYTF. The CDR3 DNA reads TGTGCCAGCAGTTCGGCAGGGGGCTCCTATGGCTACACCTTC.

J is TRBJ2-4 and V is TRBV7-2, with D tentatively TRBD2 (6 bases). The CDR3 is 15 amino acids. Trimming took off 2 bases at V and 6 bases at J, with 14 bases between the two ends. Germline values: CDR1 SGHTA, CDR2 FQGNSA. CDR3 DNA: TGTGCCAGCAGCTTAATGAGGACTACCAGAAACATTCAGTACTTC. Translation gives CASSLMRTTRNIQYF.

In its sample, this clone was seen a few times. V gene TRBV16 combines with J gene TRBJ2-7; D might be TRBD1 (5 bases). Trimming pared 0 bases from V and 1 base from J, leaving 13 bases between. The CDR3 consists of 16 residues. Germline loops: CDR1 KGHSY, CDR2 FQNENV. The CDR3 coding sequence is TGTGCCAGCAGCCAATCGGGAACAGGATTATCCTACGAGCAGTACTTC. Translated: CASSQSGTGLSYEQYF.

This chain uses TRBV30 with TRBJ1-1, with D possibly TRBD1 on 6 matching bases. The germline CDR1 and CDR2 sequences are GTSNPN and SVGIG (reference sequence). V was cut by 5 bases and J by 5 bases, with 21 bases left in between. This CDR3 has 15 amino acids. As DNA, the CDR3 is TGTGCCTGGGGTCCCGGGACATTCCCGGGGACTGAAGCTTTCTTT. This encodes CAWGPGTFPGTEAFF.

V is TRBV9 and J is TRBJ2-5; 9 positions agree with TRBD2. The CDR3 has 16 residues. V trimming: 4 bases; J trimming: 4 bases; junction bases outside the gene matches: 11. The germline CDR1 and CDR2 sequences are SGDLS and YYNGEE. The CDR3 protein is CASSQTAAGGGETQYF. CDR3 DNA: TGTGCCAGCAGCCAAACGGCAGCGGGGGGAGGAGAGACCCAGTACTTC.

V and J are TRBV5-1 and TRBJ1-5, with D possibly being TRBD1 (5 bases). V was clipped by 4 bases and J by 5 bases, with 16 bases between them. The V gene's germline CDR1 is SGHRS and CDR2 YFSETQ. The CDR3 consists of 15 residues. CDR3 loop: CASSILGGKDQPQHF. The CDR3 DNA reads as TGCGCCAGCAGCATCCTGGGGGGAAAGGATCAGCCCCAGCATTTT.

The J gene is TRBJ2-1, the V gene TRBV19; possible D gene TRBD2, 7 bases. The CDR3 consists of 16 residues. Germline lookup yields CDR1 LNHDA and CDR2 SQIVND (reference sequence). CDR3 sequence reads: CTHDHGGTNSYNEQFF. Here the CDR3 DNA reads TGTACCCATGACCACGGGGGGACAAACTCCTACAATGAGCAGTTCTTC.

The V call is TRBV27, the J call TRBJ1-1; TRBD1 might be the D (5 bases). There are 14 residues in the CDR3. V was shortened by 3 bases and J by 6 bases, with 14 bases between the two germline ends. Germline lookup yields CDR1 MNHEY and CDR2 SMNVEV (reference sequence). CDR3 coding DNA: TGTGCCAGCAGTTTTGGGAGGGGCGTGTCTGAAGCTTTCTTT. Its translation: CASSFGRGVSEAFF.

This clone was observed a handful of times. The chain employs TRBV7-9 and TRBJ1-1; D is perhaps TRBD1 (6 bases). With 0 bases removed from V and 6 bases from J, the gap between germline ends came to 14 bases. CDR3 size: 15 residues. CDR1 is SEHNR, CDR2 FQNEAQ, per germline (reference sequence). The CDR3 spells CASSLARGTPAEAFF. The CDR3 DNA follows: TGTGCCAGCAGCTTAGCCAGGGGTACCCCGGCTGAAGCTTTCTTT. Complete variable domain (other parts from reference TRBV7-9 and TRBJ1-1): DTGVSQNPRHKITKRGQNVTFRCDPISEHNRLYWYRQTLGQGPEFLTYFQNEAQLEKSRLLSDRFSAERPKGSFSTLEIQRTEQGDSAMYLCASSLARGTPAEAFFGQGTRLTVV.

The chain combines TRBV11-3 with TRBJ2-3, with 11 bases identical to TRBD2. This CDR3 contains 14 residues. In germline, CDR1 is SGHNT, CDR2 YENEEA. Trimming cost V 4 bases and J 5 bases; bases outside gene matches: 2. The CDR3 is CASSYGTSGDTQYF. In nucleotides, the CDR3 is TGTGCCAGCAGCTACGGGACTAGCGGAGATACGCAGTATTTT.

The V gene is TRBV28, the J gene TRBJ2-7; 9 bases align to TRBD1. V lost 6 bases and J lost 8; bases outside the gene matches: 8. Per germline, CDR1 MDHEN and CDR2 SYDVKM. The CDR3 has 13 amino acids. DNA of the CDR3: TGTGCCAGCAGCTACCTTGGGACAGGGCAGCAGTACTTC. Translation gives CASSYLGTGQQYF.

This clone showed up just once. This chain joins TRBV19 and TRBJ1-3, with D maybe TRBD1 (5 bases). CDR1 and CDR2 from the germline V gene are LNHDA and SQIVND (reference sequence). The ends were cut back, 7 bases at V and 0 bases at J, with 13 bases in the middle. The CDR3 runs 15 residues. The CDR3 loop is CASTRTGYSGNTIYF. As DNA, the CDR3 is TGTGCCAGTACCCGCACAGGTTACTCTGGAAACACCATATATTTT.

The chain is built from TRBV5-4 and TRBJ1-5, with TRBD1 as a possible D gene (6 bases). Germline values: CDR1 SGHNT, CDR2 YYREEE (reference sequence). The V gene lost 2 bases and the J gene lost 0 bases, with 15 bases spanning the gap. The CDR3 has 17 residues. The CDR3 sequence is CASSFPQGAHSNQPQHF. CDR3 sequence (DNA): TGTGCCAGCAGCTTCCCACAGGGAGCCCATAGCAATCAGCCCCAGCATTTT. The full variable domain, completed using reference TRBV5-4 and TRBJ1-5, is ETGVTQSPTHLIKTRGQQVTLRCSSQSGHNTVSWYQQALGQGPQFIFQYYREEENGRGNFPPRFSGLQFPNYSSELNVNALELDDSALYLCASSFPQGAHSNQPQHFGDGTRLSIL.

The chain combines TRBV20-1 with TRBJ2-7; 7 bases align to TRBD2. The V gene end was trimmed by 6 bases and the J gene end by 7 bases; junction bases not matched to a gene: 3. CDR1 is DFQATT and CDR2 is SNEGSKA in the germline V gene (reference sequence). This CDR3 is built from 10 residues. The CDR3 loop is CSAAGGEQYF. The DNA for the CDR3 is TGCAGTGCCGCCGGGGGGGAGCAGTACTTC.

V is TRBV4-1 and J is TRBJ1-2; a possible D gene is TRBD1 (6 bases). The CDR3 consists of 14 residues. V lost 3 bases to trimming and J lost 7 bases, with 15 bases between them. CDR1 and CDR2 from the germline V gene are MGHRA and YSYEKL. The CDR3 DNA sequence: TGCGCCAGCAGCCAGGTATCCCCAGGGGCTGGCTACACCTTC. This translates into CASSQVSPGAGYTF.

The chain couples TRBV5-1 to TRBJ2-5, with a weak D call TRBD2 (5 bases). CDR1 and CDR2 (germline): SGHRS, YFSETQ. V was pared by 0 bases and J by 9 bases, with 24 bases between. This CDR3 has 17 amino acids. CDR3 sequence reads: CASSLAGLQIGKRAQYF. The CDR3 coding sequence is TGCGCCAGCAGCTTGGCAGGTTTACAGATCGGAAAGAGGGCCCAGTACTTC.

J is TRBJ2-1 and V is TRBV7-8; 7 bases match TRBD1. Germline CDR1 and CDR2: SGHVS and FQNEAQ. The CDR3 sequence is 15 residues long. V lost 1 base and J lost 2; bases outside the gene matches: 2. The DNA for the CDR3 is TGTGCCAGCAGCTTAGTGCAGGGGGCCTACAATGAGCAGTTCTTC. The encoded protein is CASSLVQGAYNEQFF.

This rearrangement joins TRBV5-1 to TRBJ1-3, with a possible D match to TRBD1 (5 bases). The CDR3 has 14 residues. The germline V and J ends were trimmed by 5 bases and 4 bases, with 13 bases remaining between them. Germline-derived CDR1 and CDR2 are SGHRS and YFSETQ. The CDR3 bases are TGCGCCAGCAGAGGGGTTCTTTCGGGAAACACCATATATTTT. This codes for CASRGVLSGNTIYF.

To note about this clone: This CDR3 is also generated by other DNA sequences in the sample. CDR3 bases: TGTGCCAGCAGTGAATTAGCGGGAGGTCCCGGGGAGCTGTTTTTT. The encoded protein is CASSELAGGPGELFF. The chain recombines TRBV6-1 with TRBJ2-2, with 10 positions matching TRBD2. The CDR3 totals 15 residues. Germline-derived CDR1 and CDR2 are MNHNS and SASEGT. Trimming took 2 bases from V and 6 from J; bases not matched to a gene: 3.

CDR3 in DNA: TGCGCCAGCAGCTTTTTGACAGGGGGGAGCGATTCACCCCTCCACTTT. Protein sequence: CASSFLTGGSDSPLHF. This rearrangement joins TRBV5-1 to TRBJ1-6; 9 bases are a match to TRBD1. The CDR3 has 16 residues. The J segment lost 8 bases and the V segment lost 2 bases, leaving 8 bases of the junction unmatched. Germline assignment: CDR1 SGHRS and CDR2 YFSETQ.

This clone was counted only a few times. The CDR3, as DNA: TGTGCCACCACTGGGGGGAGATCAGATCAGCCCCAGCATTTT. It codes for CATTGGRSDQPQHF. The chain recombines TRBV15 with TRBJ1-5, with a tentative D call TRBD1 (5 bases). V lost 7 bases to trimming and J lost 5 bases, with 15 bases between them. The CDR3 spans 14 residues. CDR1 is LNHNV and CDR2 is YYDKDF in the germline V gene (reference sequence).

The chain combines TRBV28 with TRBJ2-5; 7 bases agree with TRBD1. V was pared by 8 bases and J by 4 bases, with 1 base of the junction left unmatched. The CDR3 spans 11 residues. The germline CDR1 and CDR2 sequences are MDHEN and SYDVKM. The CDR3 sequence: CASHRGETQYF. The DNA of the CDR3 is TGTGCCAGCCACAGGGGAGAGACCCAGTACTTC.

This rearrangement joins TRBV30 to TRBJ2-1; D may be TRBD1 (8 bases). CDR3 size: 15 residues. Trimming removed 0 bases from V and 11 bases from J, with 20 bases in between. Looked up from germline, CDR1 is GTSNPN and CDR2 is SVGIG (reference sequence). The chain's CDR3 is CAWSVGGAGGFKQFF. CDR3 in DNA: TGTGCCTGGAGTGTAGGGGGGGCAGGGGGCTTCAAGCAGTTCTTC.

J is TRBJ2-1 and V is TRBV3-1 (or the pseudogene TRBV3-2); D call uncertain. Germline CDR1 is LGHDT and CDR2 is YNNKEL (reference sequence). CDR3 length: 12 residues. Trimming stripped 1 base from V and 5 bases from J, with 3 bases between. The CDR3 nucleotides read TGTGCCAGCAGCCAAGCTGACAATGAGCAGTTCTTC. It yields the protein CASSQADNEQFF.

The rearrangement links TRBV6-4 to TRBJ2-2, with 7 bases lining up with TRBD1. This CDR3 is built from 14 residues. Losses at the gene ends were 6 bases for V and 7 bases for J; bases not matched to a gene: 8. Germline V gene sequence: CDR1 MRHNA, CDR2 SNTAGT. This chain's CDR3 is CASRGTVLGGELFF. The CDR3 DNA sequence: TGTGCCAGCAGAGGGACAGTCCTGGGCGGGGAGCTGTTTTTT.